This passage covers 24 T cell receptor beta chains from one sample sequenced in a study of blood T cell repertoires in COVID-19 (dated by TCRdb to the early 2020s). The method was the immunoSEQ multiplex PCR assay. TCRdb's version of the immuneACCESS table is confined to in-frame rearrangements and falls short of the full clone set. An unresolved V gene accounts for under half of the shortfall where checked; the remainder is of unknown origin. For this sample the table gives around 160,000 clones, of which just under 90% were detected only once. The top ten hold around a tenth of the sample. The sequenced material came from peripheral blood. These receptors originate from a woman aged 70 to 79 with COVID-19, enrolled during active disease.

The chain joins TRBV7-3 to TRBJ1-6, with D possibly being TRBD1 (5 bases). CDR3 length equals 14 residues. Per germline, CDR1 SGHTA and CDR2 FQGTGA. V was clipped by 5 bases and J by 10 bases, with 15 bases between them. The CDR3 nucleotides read TGTGCCAGCAGCCCCGGCCCGGCAGGGTCACCCCTCCACTTT. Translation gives CASSPGPAGSPLHF.

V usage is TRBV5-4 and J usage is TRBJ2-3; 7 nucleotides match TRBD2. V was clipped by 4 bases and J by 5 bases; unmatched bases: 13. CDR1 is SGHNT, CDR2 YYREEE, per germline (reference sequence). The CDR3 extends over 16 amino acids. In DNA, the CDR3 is TGTGCCAGCAGCCCACGCGGCGGGGGAAATGTAGATACGCAGTATTTT. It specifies CASSPRGGGNVDTQYF.

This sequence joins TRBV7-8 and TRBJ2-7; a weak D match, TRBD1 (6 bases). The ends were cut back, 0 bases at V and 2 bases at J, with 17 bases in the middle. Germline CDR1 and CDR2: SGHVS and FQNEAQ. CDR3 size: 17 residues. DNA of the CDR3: TGTGCCAGCAGCTTAGCGTTAGGAAACAGGGTAACCTACGAGCAGTACTTC. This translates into CASSLALGNRVTYEQYF.

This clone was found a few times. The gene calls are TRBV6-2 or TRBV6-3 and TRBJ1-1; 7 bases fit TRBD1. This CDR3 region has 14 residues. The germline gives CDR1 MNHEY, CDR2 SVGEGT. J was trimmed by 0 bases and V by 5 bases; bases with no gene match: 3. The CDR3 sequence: CASSRGQMNTEAFF. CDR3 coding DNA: TGTGCCAGCAGTAGGGGACAGATGAACACTGAAGCTTTCTTT.

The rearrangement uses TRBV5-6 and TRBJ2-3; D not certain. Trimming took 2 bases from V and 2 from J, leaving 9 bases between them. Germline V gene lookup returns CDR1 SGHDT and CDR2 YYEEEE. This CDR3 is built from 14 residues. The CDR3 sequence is CASSFGLATDTQYF. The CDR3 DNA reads TGTGCCAGCAGCTTCGGGTTAGCCACAGATACGCAGTATTTT. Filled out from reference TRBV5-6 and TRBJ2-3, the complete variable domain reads DAGVTQSPTHLIKTRGQQVTLRCSPKSGHDTVSWYQQALGQGPQFIFQYYEEEERQRGNFPDRFSGHQFPNYSSELNVNALLLGDSALYLCASSFGLATDTQYFGPGTRLTVL.

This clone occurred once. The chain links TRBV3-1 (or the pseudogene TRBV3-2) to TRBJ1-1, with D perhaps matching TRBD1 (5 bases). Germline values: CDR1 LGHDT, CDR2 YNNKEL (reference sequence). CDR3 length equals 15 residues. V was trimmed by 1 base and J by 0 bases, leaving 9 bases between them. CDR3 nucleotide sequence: TGTGCCAGCAGCCAAGGCTGGGGCCTGAACACTGAAGCTTTCTTT. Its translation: CASSQGWGLNTEAFF.

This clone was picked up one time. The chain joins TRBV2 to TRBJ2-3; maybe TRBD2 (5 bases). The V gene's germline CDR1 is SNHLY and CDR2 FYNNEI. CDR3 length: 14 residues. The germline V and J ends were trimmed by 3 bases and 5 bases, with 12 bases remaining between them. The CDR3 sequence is CASSDTRGKDTQYF. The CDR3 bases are TGTGCCAGCAGTGACACGAGAGGGAAAGATACGCAGTATTTT. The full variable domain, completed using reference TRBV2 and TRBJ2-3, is EPEVTQTPSHQVTQMGQEVILRCVPISNHLYFYWYRQILGQKVEFLVSFYNNEISEKSEIFDDQFSVERPDGSNFTLKIRSTKLEDSAMYFCASSDTRGKDTQYFGPGTRLTVL.

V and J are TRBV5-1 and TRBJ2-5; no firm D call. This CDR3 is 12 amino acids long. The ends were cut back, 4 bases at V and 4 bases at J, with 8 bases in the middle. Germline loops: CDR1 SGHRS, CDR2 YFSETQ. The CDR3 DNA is TGCGCCAGCAGCACCCTAGGAGAGACCCAGTACTTC. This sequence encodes CASSTLGETQYF.

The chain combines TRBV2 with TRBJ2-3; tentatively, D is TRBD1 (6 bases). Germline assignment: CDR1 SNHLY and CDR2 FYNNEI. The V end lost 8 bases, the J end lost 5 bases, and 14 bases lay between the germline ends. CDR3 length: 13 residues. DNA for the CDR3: TGTGCCAGCTGGGGGCGTTCGAAAGATACGCAGTATTTT. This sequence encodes CASWGRSKDTQYF. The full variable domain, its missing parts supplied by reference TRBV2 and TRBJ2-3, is EPEVTQTPSHQVTQMGQEVILRCVPISNHLYFYWYRQILGQKVEFLVSFYNNEISEKSEIFDDQFSVERPDGSNFTLKIRSTKLEDSAMYFCASWGRSKDTQYFGPGTRLTVL.

This chain's CDR3 is CASSDPSSEPQHF. CDR3 DNA: TGTGCCAGCAGTGACCCCTCCTCGGAGCCCCAGCATTTT. The chain recombines TRBV6-1 with TRBJ1-5; D gene ambiguous. Trimming stripped 3 bases from V and 8 bases from J, with 11 bases between. The CDR3 consists of 13 residues. CDR1 and CDR2 (germline): MNHNS, SASEGT.

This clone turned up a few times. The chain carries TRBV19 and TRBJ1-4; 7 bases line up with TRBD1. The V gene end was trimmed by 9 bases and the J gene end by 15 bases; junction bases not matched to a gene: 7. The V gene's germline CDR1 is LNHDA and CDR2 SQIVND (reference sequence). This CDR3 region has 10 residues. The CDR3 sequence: CASRGQRMFF. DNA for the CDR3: TGTGCCAGCAGGGGACAGAGAATGTTTTTT.

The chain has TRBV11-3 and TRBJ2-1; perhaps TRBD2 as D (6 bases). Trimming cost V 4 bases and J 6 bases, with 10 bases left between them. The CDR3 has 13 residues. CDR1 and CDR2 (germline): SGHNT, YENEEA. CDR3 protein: CASSSHSGNEQFF. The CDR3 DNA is TGTGCCAGCAGCTCCCATAGCGGCAATGAGCAGTTCTTC. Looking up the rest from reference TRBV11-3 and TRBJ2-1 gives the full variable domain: EAGVVQSPRYKIIEKKQPVAFWCNPISGHNTLYWYLQNLGQGPELLIRYENEEAVDDSQLPKDRFSAERLKGVDSTLKIQPAELGDSAVYLCASSSHSGNEQFFGPGTRLTVL.

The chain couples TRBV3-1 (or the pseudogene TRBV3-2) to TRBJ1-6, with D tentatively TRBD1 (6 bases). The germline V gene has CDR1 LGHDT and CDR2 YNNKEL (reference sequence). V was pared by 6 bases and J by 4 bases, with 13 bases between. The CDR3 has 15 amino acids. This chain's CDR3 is CASRWQGIYNSPLHF. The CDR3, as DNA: TGTGCCAGCAGATGGCAGGGGATATATAATTCACCCCTCCACTTT.

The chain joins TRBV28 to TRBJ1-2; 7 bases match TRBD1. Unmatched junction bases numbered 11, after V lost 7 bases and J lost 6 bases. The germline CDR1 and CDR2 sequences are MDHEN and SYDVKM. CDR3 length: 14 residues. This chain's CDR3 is CASNTPAGGDGYTF. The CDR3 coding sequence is TGTGCCAGCAACACCCCCGCAGGGGGTGATGGCTACACCTTC.

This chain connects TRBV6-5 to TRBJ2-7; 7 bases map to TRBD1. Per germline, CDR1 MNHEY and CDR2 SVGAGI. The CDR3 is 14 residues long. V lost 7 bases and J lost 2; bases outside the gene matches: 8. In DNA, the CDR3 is TGTGCCAGCATACAGGGGTTGATGGCCTACGAGCAGTACTTC. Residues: CASIQGLMAYEQYF.

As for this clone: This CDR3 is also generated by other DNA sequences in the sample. The CDR3 region has the DNA TGCGCCAGCAGCTTGGGGACAGGGGGAACCGGGGAGCTGTTTTTT. Translating it yields CASSLGTGGTGELFF. The V call is TRBV5-1, the J call TRBJ2-2, with 10 positions matching TRBD1. The CDR3 runs 15 residues. Trimming cost V 0 bases and J 5 bases; bases outside gene matches: 1. From germline, CDR1 is SGHRS and CDR2 YFSETQ.

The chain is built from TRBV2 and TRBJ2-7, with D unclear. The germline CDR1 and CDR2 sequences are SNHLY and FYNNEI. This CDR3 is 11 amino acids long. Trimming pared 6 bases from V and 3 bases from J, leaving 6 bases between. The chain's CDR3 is CASSPHYEQYF. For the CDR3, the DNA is TGTGCCAGCAGCCCACACTACGAGCAGTACTTC.

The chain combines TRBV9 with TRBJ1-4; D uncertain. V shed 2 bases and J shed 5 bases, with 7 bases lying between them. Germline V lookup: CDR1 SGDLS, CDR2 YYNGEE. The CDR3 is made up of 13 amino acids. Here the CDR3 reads CASSVNPNEKLFF. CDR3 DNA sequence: TGTGCCAGCAGCGTTAATCCGAATGAAAAACTGTTTTTT.

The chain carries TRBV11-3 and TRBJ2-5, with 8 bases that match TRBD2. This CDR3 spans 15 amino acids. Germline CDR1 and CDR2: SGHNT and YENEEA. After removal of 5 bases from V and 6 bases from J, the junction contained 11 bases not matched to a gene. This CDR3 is CASSPGGSGEKTQYF. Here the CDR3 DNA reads TGTGCCAGCAGCCCGGGAGGTAGCGGGGAAAAGACCCAGTACTTC.

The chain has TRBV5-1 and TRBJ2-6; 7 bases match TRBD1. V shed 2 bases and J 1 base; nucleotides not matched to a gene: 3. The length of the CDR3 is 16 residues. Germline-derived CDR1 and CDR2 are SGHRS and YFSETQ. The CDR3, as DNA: TGCGCCAGCAGCTTAGCAGGGGGATCTGGGGCCAACGTCCTGACTTTC. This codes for CASSLAGGSGANVLTF.

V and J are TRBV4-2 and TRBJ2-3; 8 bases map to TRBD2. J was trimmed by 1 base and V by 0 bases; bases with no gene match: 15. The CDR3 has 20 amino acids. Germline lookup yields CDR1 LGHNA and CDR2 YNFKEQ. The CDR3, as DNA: TGTGCCAGCAGCCAAGATCGATGGGGAATGGGCGGGGGGCGCACAGATACGCAGTATTTT. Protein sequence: CASSQDRWGMGGGRTDTQYF.

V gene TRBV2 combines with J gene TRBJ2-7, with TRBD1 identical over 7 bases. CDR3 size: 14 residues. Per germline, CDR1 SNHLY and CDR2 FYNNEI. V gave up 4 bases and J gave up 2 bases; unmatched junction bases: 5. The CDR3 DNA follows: TGTGCCAGCAGTGCCGGGACAGTTCCCTACGAGCAGTACTTC. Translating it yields CASSAGTVPYEQYF.

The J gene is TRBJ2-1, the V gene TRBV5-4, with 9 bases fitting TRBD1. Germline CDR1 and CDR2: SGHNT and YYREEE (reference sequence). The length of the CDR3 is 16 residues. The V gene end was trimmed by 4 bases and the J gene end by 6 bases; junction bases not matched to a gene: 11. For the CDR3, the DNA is TGTGCCAGCAGCCTGGCAGGGGGACAGGGCGGCAATGAGCAGTTCTTC. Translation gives CASSLAGGQGGNEQFF.

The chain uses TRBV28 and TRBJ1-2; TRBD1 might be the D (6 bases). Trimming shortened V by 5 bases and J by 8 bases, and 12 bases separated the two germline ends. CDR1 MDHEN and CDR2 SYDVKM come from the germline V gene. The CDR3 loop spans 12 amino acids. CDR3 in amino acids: CASSQGKPGYTF. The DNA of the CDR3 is TGTGCCAGCAGTCAGGGGAAGCCGGGCTACACCTTC.